One sample yielded the 12 T cell receptor beta chains listed below, sequenced in a study of T cell responses to AZD1222 COVID-19 vaccine. Sequencing was performed with immunoSEQ multiplex PCR; in TCRdb, only in-frame clones are kept and a portion is missing. The sample has 100,000 or so clones; 87% are singletons. The sequencing used peripheral blood, collected on day 0 of AZD1222 vaccination. All receptors come from an adult in good health.

This chain joins TRBV28 and TRBJ1-5; D unclear. The germline V and J ends were trimmed by 5 bases and 3 bases, with 5 bases remaining between them. This CDR3 has 12 amino acids. CDR1 MDHEN and CDR2 SYDVKM come from the germline V gene. The chain's CDR3 is CASSRFNQPQHF. In DNA, the CDR3 is TGTGCCAGCAGTCGCTTCAATCAGCCCCAGCATTTT.

This clone was detected once. This chain joins TRBV5-1 and TRBJ2-3; D possibly corresponds to TRBD1 (6 bases). The CDR3 has 15 residues. The V end was cut by 3 bases, the J end by 0 bases, with 11 bases between. From germline, CDR1 is SGHRS and CDR2 YFSETQ. This CDR3 reads CASSSGQTSTDTQYF. CDR3 bases: TGCGCCAGCAGCTCTGGACAGACTAGCACAGATACGCAGTATTTT.

DNA of the CDR3: TGTGCCAGCAGTTTTAGTATCCGAGTTCGAGATACGCAGTATTTT. This translates into CASSFSIRVRDTQYF. This chain connects TRBV27 to TRBJ2-3; D not resolved. The CDR3 has 15 amino acids. Trimming took off 3 bases at V and 5 bases at J, with 15 bases between the two ends. Germline CDR1 MNHEY, CDR2 SMNVEV (reference sequence).

The rearrangement uses TRBV3-1 (or the pseudogene TRBV3-2) and TRBJ2-2, with a possible D match to TRBD2 (6 bases). V shed 8 bases and J shed 4 bases, with 17 bases lying between them. Looked up from germline, CDR1 is LGHDT and CDR2 is YNNKEL (reference sequence). This CDR3 is 15 amino acids long. Written as DNA, the CDR3 is TGTGCCAGCCGCCTTTCGGGGGTCGGCACCGGGGAGCTGTTTTTT. It encodes CASRLSGVGTGELFF.

The chain has TRBV28 and TRBJ1-5, with no clear D. The CDR3 spans 14 residues. V gave up 0 bases and J gave up 7 bases, with 10 bases separating them. Germline V gene data show CDR1 as MDHEN and CDR2 as SYDVKM. This chain's CDR3 is CASSLWAGGQPQHF. CDR3 sequence (DNA): TGTGCCAGCAGTTTATGGGCGGGAGGCCAGCCCCAGCATTTT.

J is TRBJ2-1 and V is TRBV27, with D uncertain. The germline gives CDR1 MNHEY, CDR2 SMNVEV (reference sequence). V lost 3 bases, J lost 7 bases, and 10 bases lay in between. CDR3 length: 13 residues. For the CDR3, the DNA is TGTGCCAGCAGTTTGAGTGGTTTTAATGAGCAGTTCTTC. This encodes CASSLSGFNEQFF.

The V gene is TRBV5-1, the J gene TRBJ1-1; D is undetermined. Germline CDR1 is SGHRS and CDR2 is YFSETQ. Trimming stripped 0 bases from V and 1 base from J, with 7 bases between. The CDR3 is 14 residues long. CDR3: CASSLATANTEAFF. CDR3 sequence (DNA): TGCGCCAGCAGCTTGGCCACGGCGAACACTGAAGCTTTCTTT. Full variable domain (rest looked up from reference TRBV5-1 and TRBJ1-1): KAGVTQTPRYLIKTRGQQVTLSCSPISGHRSVSWYQQTPGQGLQFLFEYFSETQRNKGNFPGRFSGRQFSNSRSEMNVSTLELGDSALYLCASSLATANTEAFFGQGTRLTVV.

The gene calls are TRBV27 and TRBJ2-1; D is perhaps TRBD1 (6 bases). Deletions cut 4 bases from V and 1 base from J, with 11 bases between. CDR1 MNHEY and CDR2 SMNVEV come from the germline V gene (reference sequence). The CDR3 sequence is 15 residues long. The CDR3 DNA is TGTGCCAGCAGTTCGAACAGGGATTCCTACAATGAGCAGTTCTTC. As protein: CASSSNRDSYNEQFF.

This clone was counted only a few times. V is TRBV5-4 and J is TRBJ2-7; the D gene could be TRBD1 or TRBD2 (5 bases each). Germline V CDR1 and CDR2: SGHNT, YYREEE (reference sequence). CDR3 length equals 13 residues. V was shortened by 4 bases and J by 3 bases, with 11 bases between the two germline ends. CDR3 DNA sequence: TGTGCCAGCAGCATAGGGACGATCTACGAGCAGTACTTC. Translation: CASSIGTIYEQYF.

The J gene is TRBJ1-1, the V gene TRBV2, with 9 bases that match TRBD1. The ends lost 6 bases at V and 1 base at J; junction bases unmatched: 9. This CDR3 comprises 16 residues. The V gene's germline CDR1 is SNHLY and CDR2 FYNNEI. The CDR3 is CASSRPRQGGNTEAFF. CDR3 coding DNA: TGTGCCAGCAGCCGTCCCCGACAGGGGGGGAACACTGAAGCTTTCTTT. The entire variable domain, with the rest obtained from reference TRBV2 and TRBJ1-1, is as follows: EPEVTQTPSHQVTQMGQEVILRCVPISNHLYFYWYRQILGQKVEFLVSFYNNEISEKSEIFDDQFSVERPDGSNFTLKIRSTKLEDSAMYFCASSRPRQGGNTEAFFGQGTRLTVV.

The chain joins TRBV29-1 to TRBJ2-1, with D maybe TRBD2 (5 bases). CDR1 and CDR2 (germline): SQVTM, ANQGSEA. The CDR3 extends over 15 amino acids. V was shortened by 4 bases and J by 3 bases, with 16 bases between the two germline ends. The CDR3 nucleotides are TGCAGCGTTGTCATTCCTAGCAGGTACTACAATGAGCAGTTCTTC. It yields the protein CSVVIPSRYYNEQFF.

About this clone: The same CDR3 also results from other DNA sequences found in this sample. V gene TRBV6-5 combines with J gene TRBJ1-1; 8 positions match TRBD1. The junction had 4 bases not matched to a gene; V was cut back by 6 bases and J by 4 bases. The CDR3 consists of 13 residues. The germline V gene encodes CDR1 MNHEY and CDR2 SVGAGI. CDR3 sequence: CASRDRAGTEAFF. CDR3 coding DNA: TGTGCCAGCAGGGACAGGGCAGGCACTGAAGCTTTCTTT.